The clone carrying this T cell receptor (beta chain) was recorded at least ten times. TCRdb re-called the 5' RACE reads with MiXCR, one entry per CDR3 protein. Seen here are about 100,000 distinct CDR3 sequences, under 6.5% observed once, and the top ten hold over 9.5%. The V end was cut by 7 bases, the J end by 0 bases, with 9 bases between. From germline, CDR1 is SQVTM and CDR2 ANQGSEA. The CDR3 consists of 12 residues. The data belong to a study of identical twins. Input material: memory T cells sorted from blood. The TCR comes from a woman aged 50 to 60 in good health. The chain combines TRBV29-1 with TRBJ1-1, with D uncertain. CDR3 loop: CSAQQLNTEAFF. CDR3 bases: TGCAGCGCCCAACAACTGAACACTGAAGCTTTCTTT.